This T cell receptor (beta chain) was observed in a study of neoadjuvant anti-PD-1 for oral cavity cancer. This clone came up once. Germline values: CDR1 SGHTA, CDR2 FQGNSA. The CDR3 loop spans 13 amino acids. V lost 0 bases to trimming and J lost 8 bases, with 9 bases between them. Regarding time point: after neoadjuvant nivolumab, at surgical resection. Only in-frame clones appear in the TCRdb table, and some are missing; sequencing was by immunoSEQ multiplex PCR. Of roughly 7,500 clones listed, approximately 70% are singletons. The source was PBMCs, collected after nivolumab (anti-PD-1) treatment. V and J are TRBV7-2 and TRBJ2-3; D gene unclear. The receptor was derived from a person aged 35 to 85 with oral cavity squamous cell carcinoma. CDR3 DNA: TGTGCCAGCAGCTTAGCTCTAGTCGCTACGCAGTATTTT. Translation: CASSLALVATQYF.